The 19 T cell receptor beta chains in this list originate from one sample, sequenced in a study of blood T cells in healthy people across ages. A second PCR of roughly 6 to 12 cycles used a sample-barcoded 5' primer and a J-beta primer mix. From the 5' RACE reads, TCRdb called clonotypes with MiXCR, one entry per CDR3 protein. The table shows about a million distinct CDR3 sequences, with roughly 50% occurring only once. What was sequenced was blood. The source is a woman in her sixties or seventies in good health.

The chain has TRBV28 and TRBJ2-7; a possible D gene is TRBD2 (6 bases). Germline V CDR1 and CDR2: MDHEN, SYDVKM. The CDR3 covers 15 residues. Deletions cut 1 base from V and 4 bases from J, with 14 bases between. As DNA, the CDR3 is TGTGCCAGCAGTTTATCATCAGCGGGCCGATACGAGCAGTACTTC. Translating it yields CASSLSSAGRYEQYF.

The chain recombines TRBV5-1 with TRBJ2-7; 7 nucleotides match TRBD2. This CDR3 region has 16 residues. Trimming took 0 bases from V and 0 from J; bases not matched to a gene: 6. Germline CDR1 SGHRS, CDR2 YFSETQ. The CDR3 coding sequence is TGCGCCAGCAGCTTGGAATCCGGGAGGACCTCCTACGAGCAGTACTTC. Residues: CASSLESGRTSYEQYF. The whole variable domain, filled in from reference TRBV5-1 and TRBJ2-7, reads KAGVTQTPRYLIKTRGQQVTLSCSPISGHRSVSWYQQTPGQGLQFLFEYFSETQRNKGNFPGRFSGRQFSNSRSEMNVSTLELGDSALYLCASSLESGRTSYEQYFGPGTRLTVT.

This clonotype turned up a few times. The chain uses TRBV20-1 and TRBJ1-2; D is possibly TRBD1 (6 bases). V was shortened by 5 bases and J by 4 bases, with 11 bases between the two germline ends. Germline assignment: CDR1 DFQATT and CDR2 SNEGSKA (reference sequence). CDR3 length equals 12 residues. The CDR3 sequence: CSAGTGSYGYTF. DNA for the CDR3: TGCAGTGCTGGAACAGGGAGCTATGGCTACACCTTC.

The gene calls are TRBV5-1 and TRBJ2-5; D unresolved. Germline assignment: CDR1 SGHRS and CDR2 YFSETQ. V lost 8 bases and J 1 base, leaving 12 bases between the germline ends. CDR3 length equals 13 residues. CDR3: CASSREVQETQYF. The CDR3 region has the DNA TGCGCCAGTTCTAGAGAAGTCCAAGAGACCCAGTACTTC.

This clonotype was seen many times. This chain connects TRBV18 to TRBJ2-7, with 9 bases lining up with TRBD1. The germline CDR1 and CDR2 sequences are KGHSH and LQKENI. Trimming at V came to 7 bases and at J to 7 bases, leaving 11 bases not matched to a gene. This CDR3 has 14 residues. The CDR3 DNA follows: TGTGCCAGCTGGCCGGGACAGGGCGTGTGGGAGCAGTACTTC. Translated, it gives CASWPGQGVWEQYF.

This chain links TRBV9 with TRBJ2-5, with TRBD2 matching over 9 bases. Germline CDR1 is SGDLS and CDR2 is YYNGEE. This CDR3 has 16 residues. V shed 3 bases and J 2 bases; nucleotides not matched to a gene: 8. CDR3 coding DNA: TGTGCCAGCAGCGACTCGACTAGCGGAATTCAAGAGACCCAGTACTTC. This translates into CASSDSTSGIQETQYF.

This clonotype has just a few counts. The J gene is TRBJ2-5, the V gene TRBV12-3 or TRBV12-4; no definite D call. The CDR3 has 11 amino acids. The V and J ends lost 6 bases and 5 bases respectively, with 7 bases between them. CDR3 coding DNA: TGTGCCAGCAGGCGCGTGGAGACCCAGTACTTC. It yields the protein CASRRVETQYF.

The V and J genes are TRBV20-1 and TRBJ2-3; tentatively, D is TRBD1 or TRBD2 (5 bases each). The CDR3 is 15 residues long. The V end lost 6 bases, the J end lost 2 bases, and 18 bases lay between the germline ends. CDR1 is DFQATT and CDR2 is SNEGSKA in the germline V gene (reference sequence). CDR3 amino acids: CSAVGRPGPTDTQYF. The CDR3 DNA reads TGCAGTGCCGTTGGGCGGCCGGGACCCACAGATACGCAGTATTTT.

This clonotype was detected a few times. The gene calls are TRBV6-2 or TRBV6-3 and TRBJ2-1; weak D call: TRBD2 (5 bases). CDR1 and CDR2 (germline): MNHEY, SVGEGT. The CDR3 totals 15 residues. The V gene lost 4 bases and the J gene lost 0 bases, with 10 bases spanning the gap. CDR3 sequence (DNA): TGTGCCAGCAGTTGGTTAGCGAGCTCCTACAATGAGCAGTTCTTC. This sequence encodes CASSWLASSYNEQFF.

V gene TRBV12-3 or TRBV12-4 combines with J gene TRBJ2-7; no clear D gene. The J call may be in error: the DNA end matches TRBJ2-5 better. This CDR3 region has 11 residues. The CDR3 nucleotides are TGTGCCAGCCTTTCCCGAGAGACCCAGTACTTC. The encoded protein is CASLSRETQYF.

With regard to this clonotype: A read error may account for a junction end that differs from germline. This chain links TRBV20-1 with TRBJ2-3, with 10 bases identical to TRBD1. Looked up from germline, CDR1 is DFQATT and CDR2 is SNEGSKA (reference sequence). The CDR3 is 16 amino acids. CDR3 sequence: CSALDVQGTGVDTQYF. The DNA for the CDR3 is TGCAGTGCCCTTGATGTTCAGGGGACAGGGGTAGATACACAGTATTTT.

V gene TRBV4-1 combines with J gene TRBJ2-1, with TRBD2 identical over 7 bases. This CDR3 spans 16 amino acids. Germline values: CDR1 MGHRA, CDR2 YSYEKL. V shed 4 bases, J shed 5 bases, and the junction held 11 bases outside the gene matches. The CDR3 loop is CASSRSLAEADNEQFF. In DNA form, the CDR3 reads TGCGCCAGCAGCCGTTCCCTAGCGGAAGCGGACAATGAGCAGTTCTTC.

This clonotype occurred a few times. CDR3: CATRKPSGQGASNEQFF. CDR3 DNA sequence: TGTGCCACCAGAAAGCCCTCTGGACAGGGGGCGAGCAATGAGCAGTTCTTC. The rearrangement joins TRBV15 to TRBJ2-1; 11 positions agree with TRBD1. The CDR3 is 17 residues long. V shed 6 bases, J shed 6 bases, and the junction held 13 bases outside the gene matches. Germline loops: CDR1 LNHNV, CDR2 YYDKDF (reference sequence).

This chain joins TRBV6-2 or TRBV6-3 and TRBJ2-5; 12 bases match TRBD2. Germline-derived CDR1 and CDR2 are MNHEY and SVGEGT. Losses at the gene ends were 2 bases for V and 4 bases for J; bases not matched to a gene: 2. CDR3 length equals 15 residues. CDR3 protein: CASSYELAGGETQYF. The CDR3 bases are TGTGCCAGCAGTTACGAACTAGCGGGAGGAGAGACCCAGTACTTC.

CDR3 in amino acids: CASSLGWASVGTDTQYF. In DNA, the CDR3 is TGTGCCAGCAGCTTAGGGTGGGCTAGCGTTGGCACAGATACGCAGTATTTT. The rearrangement uses TRBV11-2 and TRBJ2-3; possibly TRBD2 for D (6 bases). CDR1 SGHAT and CDR2 FQNNGV come from the germline V gene. V was clipped by 1 base and J by 1 base, with 15 bases between them. The CDR3 totals 17 residues.

This clonotype was seen at least ten times. The rearrangement joins TRBV18 to TRBJ2-7; D is unresolved. V was shortened by 4 bases and J by 2 bases, with 6 bases between the two germline ends. The V gene's germline CDR1 is KGHSH and CDR2 LQKENI. This CDR3 region has 12 residues. The CDR3 here is CASSQTAYEQYF. The CDR3 region has the DNA TGTGCCAGCTCACAAACAGCCTACGAGCAGTACTTC.

This clonotype was recorded a few times. The rearrangement links TRBV19 to TRBJ2-1; the D gene is possibly TRBD1 (6 bases). V lost 4 bases and J 7 bases, leaving 8 bases between the germline ends. Per germline, CDR1 LNHDA and CDR2 SQIVND (reference sequence). The CDR3 runs 12 residues. CDR3 DNA: TGTGCCAGTAGTACCCAGGGGAATGAGCAGTTCTTC. Translating gives CASSTQGNEQFF.

CDR3 sequence reads: CASSRLRGQGVLGYTF. CDR3 sequence (DNA): TGTGCCAGCAGTAGACTTCGCGGACAGGGGGTTTTGGGCTACACCTTC. The chain recombines TRBV28 with TRBJ1-2, with TRBD1 identical over 10 bases. This CDR3 comprises 16 residues. J lost 8 bases, V lost 5 bases, and 14 bases had no gene match. Germline V gene sequence: CDR1 MDHEN, CDR2 SYDVKM.

The J gene is TRBJ1-5, the V gene TRBV5-6; 7 bases map to TRBD1. This CDR3 contains 15 residues. V dropped 4 bases and J dropped 4; count of bases not matched to a gene: 8. Germline CDR1 reads SGHDT; CDR2 reads YYEEEE. The chain's CDR3 is CASSLWTGTNQPQHF. CDR3 nucleotides: TGTGCCAGCAGCCTATGGACAGGAACTAATCAGCCCCAGCATTTT. Looking up the rest from reference TRBV5-6 and TRBJ1-5 gives the full variable domain: DAGVTQSPTHLIKTRGQQVTLRCSPKSGHDTVSWYQQALGQGPQFIFQYYEEEERQRGNFPDRFSGHQFPNYSSELNVNALLLGDSALYLCASSLWTGTNQPQHFGDGTRLSIL.